The T cell receptor beta chain under discussion was sequenced for a study of blood T cell repertoires in COVID-19. Study context: Material from acute and convalescent COVID-19 was sourced from the United States, Italy and Spain. PBMCs, B-cell-depleted T cells, or T cells were the source of the cDNA or gDNA that made up the material.

Per the study methods: Amplified reference gene primers provided the basis for estimating nucleated cell counts. Assay: immunoSEQ multiplex PCR; the TCRdb copy retains only in-frame clones and omits some. That table is the source of V, J and clone size, and D and trimming were worked out from the DNA. This sample has 220,000 or so clones, with around 83% found just once. The V gene end was trimmed by 5 bases and the J gene end by 5 bases; junction bases not matched to a gene: 4. The CDR3 covers 13 residues. CDR1 is ENHRY, CDR2 SYGVKD, per germline. Seattle-derived patients entered the study during active infection and were followed longitudinally.

The chain employs TRBV10-3 and TRBJ1-2; 8 bases match TRBD1. Sequencing was carried out using peripheral blood. This sequence was found in a woman between 50 and 59 years old with COVID-19, enrolled during active disease. CDR3 DNA: TGTGCCATCAGTCCAGGGGGCGAGTATGGCTACACCTTC. The encoded protein is CAISPGGEYGYTF.